This T cell receptor (beta chain) was captured in a study of T cells in localized non-small cell lung cancer. Assay used: immunoSEQ multiplex PCR; TCRdb lists only in-frame clones, some missing. The sample holds some 52,000 clones, more than 80% seen once. This clone has only one observation. The target antigen is unknown. Notes on the study in general: The study sequenced only one region of the tumor. As a result, intratumor heterogeneity could not be excluded and remains possible. A median of approximately 54 clones ranked among the top 100 in tumor appeared in adjacent lung. The highest T cell clonality was in uninvolved adjacent lung, above tumor.

This TCR was sampled from a male donor older than 55 with stage III squamous cell lung carcinoma. Material: peripheral blood, obtained before any cancer treatment.

CDR3 in amino acids: CASSPGGRGSVPNEKLFF. In DNA form, the CDR3 reads TGTGCCAGTAGCCCAGGGGGGCGCGGTTCAGTACCTAATGAAAAACTGTTTTTT. The V and J genes are TRBV19 and TRBJ1-4, with 7 bases fitting TRBD1. V lost 6 bases and J lost 3; bases outside the gene matches: 16. CDR3 length: 18 residues. Germline V gives CDR1 LNHDA, CDR2 SQIVND (reference sequence).